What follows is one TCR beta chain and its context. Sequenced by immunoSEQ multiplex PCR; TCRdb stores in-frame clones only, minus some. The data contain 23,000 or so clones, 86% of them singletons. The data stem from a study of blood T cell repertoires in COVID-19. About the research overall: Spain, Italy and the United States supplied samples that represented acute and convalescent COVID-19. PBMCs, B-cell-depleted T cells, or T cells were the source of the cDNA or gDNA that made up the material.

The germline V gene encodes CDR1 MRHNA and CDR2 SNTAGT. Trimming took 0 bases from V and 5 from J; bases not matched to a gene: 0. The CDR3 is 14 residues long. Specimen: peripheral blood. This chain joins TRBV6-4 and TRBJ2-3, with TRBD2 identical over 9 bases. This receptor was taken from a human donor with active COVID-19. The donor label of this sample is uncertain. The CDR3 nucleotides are TGTGCCAGCAGTGACTCTAGCGGGAGAGATACGCAGTATTTT. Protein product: CASSDSSGRDTQYF.